Below, 21 T cell receptor beta chains from the same sample are listed, as sequenced in a study of blood T cell repertoires in COVID-19. The table came from immunoSEQ multiplex PCR; TCRdb's copy has only in-frame clones and leaves some out. The repertoire has hundreds of thousands of clones, 75% to 90% of them found once; the top ten carry 0.65% to 0.85%. Sequenced sample: peripheral blood. The receptors here all came from a man aged 35-49 years with acute or convalescent COVID-19.

The chain recombines TRBV6-5 with TRBJ2-3, with 11 bases fitting TRBD1. There are 15 residues in the CDR3. Trimming cost V 5 bases and J 6 bases; bases outside gene matches: 7. CDR1 MNHEY and CDR2 SVGAGI come from the germline V gene. The CDR3 reads CASSPGQGARDTQYF. For the CDR3, the DNA is TGTGCCAGCAGTCCCGGACAGGGGGCAAGGGATACGCAGTATTTT.

The chain joins TRBV9 to TRBJ1-2; TRBD1 matches 7 bases. The V segment lost 4 bases and the J segment 4 bases; nucleotides outside the gene matches: 10. The CDR3 runs 15 residues. Germline CDR1 is SGDLS and CDR2 is YYNGEE. The CDR3 bases are TGTGCCAGCAGCCTTTTTCCGGGACAGAGCTATGGCTACACCTTC. It is translated as CASSLFPGQSYGYTF.

V gene TRBV6-2 or TRBV6-3 combines with J gene TRBJ2-7; D remains unclear. Per germline, CDR1 MNHEY and CDR2 SVGEGT. The CDR3 covers 12 residues. V was shortened by 5 bases and J by 3 bases, with 8 bases between the two germline ends. CDR3 in DNA: TGTGCCAGCAGTCACGAGGACTACGAGCAGTACTTC. This gives the protein CASSHEDYEQYF.

The chain carries TRBV7-6 and TRBJ2-2; TRBD2 agrees at 13 bases. Trimming took 3 bases from V and 4 from J; bases not matched to a gene: 2. This CDR3 region has 16 residues. The germline V gene encodes CDR1 SGHVS and CDR2 FNYEAQ. The DNA of the CDR3 is TGTGCCAGCAGCTTGACTAGCGGGGGGACCACCGGGGAGCTGTTTTTT. Its translation is CASSLTSGGTTGELFF.

This clone appeared a few times. The chain employs TRBV5-5 and TRBJ1-1; TRBD1 might be the D (6 bases). Trimming removed 6 bases at V and 1 base at J, with 10 bases between. The CDR3 totals 13 residues. Germline CDR1 is SGHKS and CDR2 is YYEKEE (reference sequence). The CDR3 bases are TGTGCCAGCACCTGGGGGCGGAACACTGAAGCTTTCTTT. It yields the protein CASTWGRNTEAFF. Together with reference TRBV5-5 and TRBJ1-1, the CDR3 gives the full variable domain: DAGVTQSPTHLIKTRGQQVTLRCSPISGHKSVSWYQQVLGQGPQFIFQYYEKEERGRGNFPDRFSARQFPNYSSELNVNALLLGDSALYLCASTWGRNTEAFFGQGTRLTVV.

The J gene is TRBJ2-5, the V gene TRBV9; maybe TRBD2 (5 bases). The V gene lost 0 bases and the J gene lost 5 bases, with 17 bases spanning the gap. The CDR3 has 16 amino acids. CDR1 and CDR2 from the germline V gene are SGDLS and YYNGEE. CDR3 residues: CASSVEGGNVAETQYF. CDR3 in DNA: TGTGCCAGCAGCGTAGAAGGAGGAAATGTAGCGGAGACCCAGTACTTC.

The chain is built from TRBV6-2 or TRBV6-3 and TRBJ2-7; no reliable D call. V shed 5 bases and J shed 6 bases, with 11 bases lying between them. This CDR3 region has 12 residues. Germline V lookup: CDR1 MNHEY, CDR2 SVGEGT. This CDR3 is CASSEMFREQYF. In DNA form, the CDR3 reads TGTGCCAGCAGTGAGATGTTCCGCGAGCAGTACTTC.

The chain employs TRBV7-9 and TRBJ2-3; TRBD1 agrees at 9 bases. J lost 4 bases, V lost 5 bases, and 7 bases had no gene match. CDR1 SEHNR and CDR2 FQNEAQ come from the germline V gene (reference sequence). This CDR3 spans 15 amino acids. CDR3 sequence: CASSLGTGSSDTQYF. The CDR3, as DNA: TGTGCCAGCAGCCTTGGGACAGGGAGCTCAGATACGCAGTATTTT.

There are many counts of this clone. The chain couples TRBV6-5 to TRBJ1-5; the D is unclear. Germline CDR1 MNHEY, CDR2 SVGAGI. CDR3 length: 13 residues. V lost 6 bases and J 5 bases, leaving 11 bases between the germline ends. The CDR3 sequence: CASRVGQDQPQHF. CDR3 in DNA: TGTGCCAGCAGGGTTGGTCAGGATCAGCCCCAGCATTTT.

The J gene is TRBJ2-1, the V gene TRBV5-1; TRBD2 is a possible D gene (6 bases). The CDR3 extends over 15 amino acids. Trimming removed 6 bases from V and 1 base from J, with 14 bases in between. Germline V CDR1 and CDR2: SGHRS, YFSETQ. Here the CDR3 DNA reads TGCGCCAGCATTCCGGAGGAGGGGTCCTACAATGAGCAGTTCTTC. The encoded protein is CASIPEEGSYNEQFF.

Concerning this clone: The identical CDR3 is also encoded by other nucleotide sequences in the sample. The chain couples TRBV5-1 to TRBJ2-5, with D perhaps matching TRBD1 (6 bases). V shed 2 bases and J shed 3 bases, with 8 bases lying between them. The CDR3 loop spans 13 amino acids. CDR1 is SGHRS and CDR2 is YFSETQ in the germline V gene. The CDR3 sequence: CASSFPGEETQYF. The DNA of the CDR3 is TGCGCCAGCAGCTTCCCAGGGGAAGAGACCCAGTACTTC.

The J gene is TRBJ1-1, the V gene TRBV6-5, with a possible D match to TRBD1 (6 bases). V lost 5 bases to trimming and J lost 3 bases, with 16 bases between them. The CDR3 has 15 residues. The germline CDR1 and CDR2 sequences are MNHEY and SVGAGI. The CDR3 region has the DNA TGTGCCAGCAGTCACGAGGGGGGGGCCCACACTGAAGCTTTCTTT. Encoded protein: CASSHEGGAHTEAFF.

This clone was detected once. The J gene is TRBJ2-5, the V gene TRBV5-1; 7 nucleotides align to TRBD1. The trim removed 4 bases at V and 1 base at J, leaving 4 bases unmatched. CDR1 and CDR2 (germline): SGHRS, YFSETQ. This CDR3 comprises 14 residues. CDR3 DNA sequence: TGCGCCAGCAGCCCAGCAGGGGGCCAAGAGACCCAGTACTTC. Translated: CASSPAGGQETQYF.

The chain links TRBV20-1 to TRBJ1-1; no reliable D call. The CDR3 is 11 residues long. Germline V lookup: CDR1 DFQATT, CDR2 SNEGSKA (reference sequence). V was clipped by 0 bases and J by 4 bases, with 3 bases between them. The CDR3 here is CSARDSTEAFF. Here the CDR3 DNA reads TGCAGTGCTAGAGACAGCACTGAAGCTTTCTTT.

The CDR3 nucleotides are TGTGCCAGCAGCTTGGGGGCAGGCTACGAGCAGTACTTC. Amino acid sequence: CASSLGAGYEQYF. The V and J genes are TRBV5-4 and TRBJ2-7; D not resolved. The germline CDR1 and CDR2 sequences are SGHNT and YYREEE (reference sequence). The CDR3 has 13 amino acids. V was clipped by 0 bases and J by 3 bases, with 7 bases between them.

This chain joins TRBV28 and TRBJ1-6; D is unclear. This CDR3 comprises 14 residues. Germline values: CDR1 MDHEN, CDR2 SYDVKM. Trimming took off 7 bases at V and 9 bases at J, with 16 bases between the two ends. CDR3 sequence (DNA): TGTGCCAGCACGCACATGGGCGCGGGTTCACCCCTCCACTTT. Residues: CASTHMGAGSPLHF.

The chain employs TRBV30 and TRBJ2-1, with TRBD2 matching 9 bases. Trimming at V came to 1 base and at J to 10 bases, leaving 5 bases not matched to a gene. The CDR3 contains 13 residues. Germline V gene sequence: CDR1 GTSNPN, CDR2 SVGIG (reference sequence). The CDR3 DNA reads as TGTGCCTGGAGTGGGGTAGCGGGAGAGGAGCAGTTCTTC. It encodes CAWSGVAGEEQFF.

The rearrangement links TRBV27 to TRBJ1-1; D is uncertain. Trimming left V 6 bases short and J 9 bases short, with 14 bases between. Germline CDR1 reads MNHEY; CDR2 reads SMNVEV (reference sequence). The CDR3 runs 12 residues. CDR3 protein: CASSPGSQKAFF. The CDR3 bases are TGTGCCAGCAGCCCGGGGAGCCAAAAAGCTTTCTTT.

V gene TRBV27 combines with J gene TRBJ1-5; D unclear. Trimming removed 4 bases from V and 7 bases from J, with 8 bases in between. The germline CDR1 and CDR2 sequences are MNHEY and SMNVEV (reference sequence). The CDR3 spans 12 residues. The CDR3 spells CASSSGSQPQHF. In DNA, the CDR3 is TGTGCCAGCAGTTCGGGGTCCCAGCCCCAGCATTTT.

The chain recombines TRBV11-3 with TRBJ2-5, with 9 positions matching TRBD2. This CDR3 contains 15 residues. Germline CDR1 SGHNT, CDR2 YENEEA. Germline trimming cut 5 bases from V and 5 bases from J; bases unmatched to any gene: 9. The CDR3 DNA reads as TGTGCCAGCAGCCGTAGCGGGAGAGGGGATGAGACCCAGTACTTC. Amino acids: CASSRSGRGDETQYF. The full variable domain, rest sourced from reference TRBV11-3 and TRBJ2-5, is EAGVVQSPRYKIIEKKQPVAFWCNPISGHNTLYWYLQNLGQGPELLIRYENEEAVDDSQLPKDRFSAERLKGVDSTLKIQPAELGDSAVYLCASSRSGRGDETQYFGPGTRLLVL.

The rearrangement links TRBV5-5 to TRBJ2-7; 8 positions match TRBD1. The ends lost 4 bases at V and 2 bases at J; junction bases unmatched: 5. The CDR3 is 14 amino acids. CDR1 and CDR2 from the germline V gene are SGHKS and YYEKEE (reference sequence). The CDR3 protein is CASSIQGGPYEQYF. The CDR3 coding sequence is TGTGCCAGCAGCATACAGGGGGGTCCCTACGAGCAGTACTTC.